This TCR beta chain came from a study of blood T cell repertoires in COVID-19. Only in-frame clones appear in the TCRdb table, and some are missing; sequencing was by immunoSEQ multiplex PCR. This sample has some 200,000 clones, with approximately 90% found just once. Note on this clone: Mismatch with germline at one junction end may stem from a read error.

Participants were aged 18 to 89 years from more than 20 US areas. Germline V gives CDR1 SGHTS, CDR2 YDEGEE. The CDR3 sequence is 15 residues long. This TCR derives from a woman younger than 30 in a cohort exposed to, infected with or recovered from COVID-19 (not recorded which). Specimen: PBMCs or T cells enriched from blood (not recorded which). The J gene is TRBJ1-5, the V gene TRBV5-8; the D gene is possibly TRBD1 (6 bases). This CDR3 reads CASSLLTGSKQPQHF. The CDR3 DNA is TGTGCCAGCAGCCTCCTGACAGGAAGCAAACAGCCCCAGCATTTT.